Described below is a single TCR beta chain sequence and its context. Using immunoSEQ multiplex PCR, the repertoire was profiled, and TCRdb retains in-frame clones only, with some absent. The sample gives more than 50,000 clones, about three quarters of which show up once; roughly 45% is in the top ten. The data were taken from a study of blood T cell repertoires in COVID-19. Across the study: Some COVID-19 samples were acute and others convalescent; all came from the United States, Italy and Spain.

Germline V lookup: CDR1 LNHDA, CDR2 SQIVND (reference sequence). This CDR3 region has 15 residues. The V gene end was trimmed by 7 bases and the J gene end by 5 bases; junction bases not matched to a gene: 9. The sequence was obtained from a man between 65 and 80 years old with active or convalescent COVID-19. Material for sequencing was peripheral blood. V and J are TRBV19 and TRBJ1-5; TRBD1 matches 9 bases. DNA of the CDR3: TGTGCCAGTACCCCTGGGGGACAGGGCCATCAGCCCCAGCATTTT. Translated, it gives CASTPGGQGHQPQHF.